The rows below give T cell receptor beta chains drawn from one sample of a study of blood T cell repertoires in COVID-19. Produced via immunoSEQ multiplex PCR; TCRdb's table is partial and in-frame only. The profile shows fewer than 250,000 clones, 83% of them singletons. Sequencing used peripheral blood. The receptors shown here come from a woman aged 40 to 55 with active or convalescent COVID-19. CDR3s include the opening cysteine and the closing phenylalanine or tryptophan. The order of the fields is D gene, J gene, V gene, clone size, CDR3 protein, CDR3 DNA. The D gene is left open where the match is weak. Rows give clone size only sometimes, using once, few, many, or a class for an expanded clone.

>NA|TRBJ2-3|TRBV27|NA
CASMSPMSPDTQYF
TGTGCCAGCATGAGCCCTATGAGTCCAGATACGCAGTATTTT
>NA|TRBJ1-1|TRBV12-3/TRBV12-4|few
CASRPPGNTEAFF
TGTGCCAGCAGACCTCCCGGGAACACTGAAGCTTTCTTT
>TRBD2|TRBJ2-2|TRBV6-5|NA
CASSYSRTSGTGELFF
TGTGCCAGCAGTTACTCGCGGACTAGCGGGACCGGGGAGCTGTTTTTT
>NA|TRBJ2-5|TRBV2|NA
CASRATHLAPKLETQYF
TGTGCCAGCAGGGCCACCCACCTAGCACCCAAACTCGAGACCCAGTACTTC
>TRBD1|TRBJ1-2|TRBV15|NA
CATSKKRDRLSNYGYTF
TGTGCCACCAGCAAAAAGCGGGACAGGCTATCTAACTATGGCTACACCTTC
>NA|TRBJ1-1|TRBV5-4|few
CASSLVGENTEAFF
TGTGCCAGCAGCTTGGTCGGGGAGAACACTGAAGCTTTCTTT
>TRBD2|TRBJ2-5|TRBV4-3|NA
CASSQSRGLAGGQTETQYF
TGCGCCAGCAGCCAGAGTAGGGGACTAGCGGGGGGGCAGACGGAGACCCAGTACTTC
>TRBD1|TRBJ2-7|TRBV27|once
CASRRLQGALTYEQYF
TGTGCCAGCCGCCGACTACAGGGGGCGCTAACCTACGAGCAGTACTTC
>NA|TRBJ2-5|TRBV19|NA
CASNSGRETQYF
TGTGCCAGTAATTCAGGGCGGGAGACCCAGTACTTC
>TRBD1|TRBJ1-2|TRBV30|NA
CAWSVIDRADYGYTF
TGTGCCTGGAGTGTAATCGACAGGGCCGACTATGGCTACACCTTC
>TRBD1|TRBJ1-1|TRBV4-3|NA
CASSQDRLNTEAFF
TGCGCCAGCAGCCAGGACAGGTTGAACACTGAAGCTTTCTTT
>TRBD1|TRBJ1-1|TRBV9|NA
CASSGTGVFNTEAFF
TGTGCCAGCAGCGGGACAGGGGTTTTTAACACTGAAGCTTTCTTT
>TRBD2|TRBJ2-5|TRBV28|NA
CASSYAGGMRETQYF
TGTGCCAGCAGTTATGCGGGGGGGATGCGAGAGACCCAGTACTTC
>NA|TRBJ1-6|TRBV2|NA
CATTGTIGSPLHF
TGTGCCACCACCGGGACAATTGGTTCACCCCTCCACTTT
>NA|TRBJ1-2|TRBV7-2|NA
CASSLIQGGNGYTF
TGTGCCAGCAGCTTAATACAGGGCGGAAATGGCTACACCTTC
>NA|TRBJ1-1|TRBV28|NA
CASSPLGGGTEAFF
TGTGCCAGCAGTCCCCTAGGGGGAGGGACTGAAGCTTTCTTT
>NA|TRBJ1-4|TRBV11-2|NA
CASSLSLRIYRGSGKLFF
TGTGCCAGCAGCTTATCATTACGCATTTACCGGGGGAGCGGGAAACTGTTTTTT
>TRBD1|TRBJ2-2|TRBV10-2|NA
CASSVGDRVTGELFF
TGCGCCAGCAGTGTTGGGGACAGGGTAACCGGGGAGCTGTTTTTT
>TRBD2|TRBJ2-3|TRBV25-1|NA
CASSGVKRGGTDTQYF
TGTGCCAGCAGTGGTGTTAAGCGGGGGGGCACAGATACGCAGTATTTT
>TRBD2|TRBJ2-3|TRBV9|NA
CASSWTSSSTDTQYF
TGTGCCAGCAGCTGGACTAGCTCTAGCACAGATACGCAGTATTTT
>TRBD2|TRBJ2-3|TRBV5-4|NA
CASSGRDSTDTQYF
TGTGCCAGCAGCGGGAGGGACAGCACAGATACGCAGTATTTT
>TRBD2|TRBJ2-1|TRBV9|NA
CASSVAGGDGYNEQFF
TGTGCCAGCAGCGTAGCGGGAGGGGACGGGTACAATGAGCAGTTCTTC
>TRBD1|TRBJ1-1|TRBV15|NA
CATSRGGTGGMNTEAFF
TGTGCCACCAGCAGAGGCGGGACAGGGGGAATGAACACTGAAGCTTTCTTT
>NA|TRBJ1-3|TRBV27|NA
CASSPTGSSGNTIYF
TGTGCCAGCAGTCCCACAGGGAGCTCTGGAAACACCATATATTTT
>NA|TRBJ2-5|TRBV29-1|once
CSVAGQWGETQYF
TGCAGCGTGGCAGGACAGTGGGGAGAGACCCAGTACTTC
>NA|TRBJ2-3|TRBV7-9|NA
CASSLVVGDTQYF
TGTGCCAGCAGCTTAGTGGTCGGAGATACGCAGTATTTT
>TRBD1|TRBJ1-1|TRBV7-8|NA
CASSAGQGVGAFF
TGTGCCAGCAGCGCGGGACAGGGGGTCGGAGCTTTCTTT
>NA|TRBJ2-4|TRBV6-5|NA
CASSPPTLAKNIQYF
TGTGCCAGCAGTCCCCCGACTTTAGCCAAAAACATTCAGTACTTC
>NA|TRBJ2-7|TRBV20-1|NA
CSATQEQYF
TGCAGTGCTACACAAGAGCAGTACTTC
>NA|TRBJ2-7|TRBV7-9|NA
CASSLDWGSEQYF
TGTGCCAGCAGCTTAGATTGGGGCTCCGAGCAGTACTTC
>NA|TRBJ2-7|TRBV6-5|NA
CASRGSPYEQYF
TGTGCCAGCAGGGGCTCCCCCTACGAGCAGTACTTC
>TRBD1|TRBJ1-2|TRBV5-1|NA
CASSWEGTGGGYTF
TGCGCCAGCAGCTGGGAAGGGACAGGGGGCGGCTACACCTTC
>TRBD1|TRBJ2-3|TRBV2|NA
CASSEGQVGVTQYF
TGTGCCAGCAGCGAGGGACAGGTGGGAGTTACGCAGTATTTT
>NA|TRBJ1-1|TRBV7-9|NA
CASSLTGTEAFF
TGTGCCAGCAGCTTAACCGGGACTGAAGCTTTCTTT
>NA|TRBJ2-7|TRBV30|once
CAWSASGSNEQYF
TGTGCCTGGAGCGCCTCCGGGAGTAACGAGCAGTACTTC
>TRBD2|TRBJ2-1|TRBV7-2|NA
CASSWGLAGVYNEQFF
TGTGCCAGCAGCTGGGGACTAGCGGGGGTTTACAATGAGCAGTTCTTC
>TRBD2|TRBJ2-1|TRBV6-6|NA
CASSSGGGIREQFF
TGTGCCAGCAGTTCGGGGGGGGGAATTCGGGAGCAGTTCTTC
>TRBD1|TRBJ2-7|TRBV15|NA
CATSTFGGQDAYEQYF
TGTGCCACCAGCACTTTCGGGGGACAGGACGCCTACGAGCAGTACTTC
>NA|TRBJ2-4|TRBV28|NA
CASRPTRMGEAKNIQYF
TGTGCCAGCAGGCCGACTAGGATGGGGGAGGCCAAAAACATTCAGTACTTC
>TRBD2|TRBJ2-3|TRBV24-1|NA
CATSQIAGGNTDTQYF
TGTGCCACCAGCCAGATAGCGGGAGGTAACACAGATACGCAGTATTTT
>TRBD1|TRBJ1-2|TRBV6-5|NA
CASRRTGGANYGYTF
TGTGCCAGCAGGAGAACAGGGGGAGCTAACTATGGCTACACCTTC
>TRBD1|TRBJ1-2|TRBV28|NA
CASSWTGGGNGYTF
TGTGCCAGCAGTTGGACAGGGGGCGGCAATGGCTACACCTTC
>TRBD1|TRBJ1-1|TRBV11-2|NA
CASSLVGTGWTEAFF
TGTGCCAGCAGCTTAGTCGGGACAGGGTGGACTGAAGCTTTCTTT
>NA|TRBJ1-1|TRBV6-4|NA
CASRGFSGDGAEAFF
TGTGCCAGCAGGGGTTTCTCGGGGGATGGGGCTGAAGCTTTCTTT
>NA|TRBJ2-7|TRBV10-3|NA
CAISEGQRDEQYF
TGTGCCATCAGTGAGGGGCAGCGGGACGAGCAGTACTTC
>NA|TRBJ1-1|TRBV10-1|NA
CASSAQGRNTEAFF
TGCGCCAGCAGTGCGCAGGGAAGGAACACTGAAGCTTTCTTT
>TRBD1|TRBJ1-1|TRBV12-3/TRBV12-4|NA
CASSDRGRTEAFF
TGTGCCAGCAGCGACAGGGGTCGGACTGAAGCTTTCTTT